This T cell receptor beta chain is from a study of OX40 agonist ivuxolimab in advanced cancers. The CDR3 spans 16 residues. The V gene's germline CDR1 is LGHNA and CDR2 YNFKEQ. Trimming pared 4 bases from V and 3 bases from J, leaving 18 bases between. Only in-frame clones appear in the TCRdb table, and some are missing; sequencing was by immunoSEQ multiplex PCR. The sample holds roughly 70,000 clones, 84% seen once. The chain has TRBV4-2 and TRBJ1-2; perhaps TRBD1 as D (5 bases). This TCR came from an adult with an advanced solid tumor such as melanoma, head and neck, liver or kidney cancer. The sample was CD4+ or CD8+ T cells sorted from blood, taken in a trial of the OX40 agonist ivuxolimab. The CDR3 sequence: CASSPRSGRADYGYTF. The CDR3 coding sequence is TGTGCCAGCAGCCCGAGGTCGGGCAGGGCGGACTATGGCTACACCTTC.